Detailed here is one T cell receptor (beta chain). The antigen is unknown. This record comes from a study of cytomegalovirus exposure and HLA in healthy donors. Study conclusions and caveats: TCR beta sequences reportedly predicted the HLA-A and HLA-B alleles of most subjects accurately. TCR beta chain V- and J-gene trimming was linked, in a later analysis, to a missense variant in DCLRE1C.

13 Jbeta primers and 60 Vbeta primers were used for the PCR. The protocol was immunoSEQ multiplex PCR, while the TCRdb copy is restricted to in-frame clones and leaves out a portion. The sample holds 150,000 or so clones; about 80% are singletons and the top ten take around 0.97%. The V gene end was trimmed by 8 bases and the J gene end by 5 bases; junction bases not matched to a gene: 13. CDR3 length: 15 amino acids. Per the germline V gene, CDR1 is MNHEY and CDR2 is SVGAGI. The sequence came from a woman aged 50 to 60 in good health and CMV-seropositive. The chain uses TRBV6-5 and TRBJ1-1; TRBD1 matches at 8 bases. The sequenced material came from PBMCs. The chain's CDR3 is CASAKSGTGGTEAFF. The CDR3 DNA reads TGTGCCAGCGCCAAATCCGGGACAGGCGGGACTGAAGCTTTCTTT.